The subject of this entry is one T cell receptor (beta chain). The time point here: patch test 3, about 24 weeks after DPC sensitization. Noted treatment: therapeutic diphenylcyclopropenone sensitization with weekly scalp DPC. Every donor had alopecia and was 18 to 70 years old; all were suitable for DPC. The data were taken from a study of human T cells and chemical hapten exposure. In the original processing: Counts of TCRs in each sample centred on a median of around 96,000 and extended from around 25,000 to 690,000. TCRdb recomputed calls from the RACE reads with MiXCR, one row per CDR3 protein. TCRdb, not the authors, supplied the V and J calls. The data show about 97,000 distinct CDR3 sequences, roughly a quarter seen once. V lost 1 base and J lost 7; bases outside the gene matches: 7. CDR1 SGHVS and CDR2 FQNEAQ come from the germline V gene. CDR3 length equals 16 residues.

The TCR originated in a middle-aged man with alopecia areata. Some clones in this sample may be carry-over from other donors' samples. The chain uses TRBV7-8 and TRBJ2-5; 12 bases align to TRBD1. Sequenced material: whole blood, taken in connection with sensitization to the hapten diphenylcyclopropenone (DPC). The CDR3 DNA reads TGTGCCAGCAGCTTAGTGAGGGGACAGGGGGCTGGGACCCAGTACTTC. Protein product: CASSLVRGQGAGTQYF.